This paragraph covers one T cell receptor beta chain sequence. The target antigen is unknown. These data come from a study of response to subunit inactivated influenza vaccine. TCRdb itself ran the RT-PCR reads through MiXCR, one entry per CDR3 protein. Here the sample spans 710,000 or so distinct CDR3 sequences, 15% to 18% being singletons. From germline, CDR1 is MNHEY and CDR2 SMNVEV (reference sequence). The length of the CDR3 is 14 residues. The germline V and J ends were trimmed by 5 bases and 3 bases, with 14 bases remaining between them. Whole-study results and caveats: Authors suggested that a seasonal influenza vaccination recruits few new T cells each time.

Sequencing used PBMCs from blood, obtained about 11 days after vaccination. This receptor was identified in a man between 50 and 59 years old who received an inactivated influenza vaccine. The chain employs TRBV27 and TRBJ2-7; D unresolved. CDR3 sequence reads: CASSPLSASYEQYF. The CDR3 region has the DNA TGTGCCAGCAGTCCCTTGAGTGCGAGCTACGAGCAGTACTTC.